The 28 T cell receptor beta chains reported below all come from one sample, sequenced in a study of shared clonotypes between healthy human individuals. Generated by immunoSEQ multiplex PCR, the TCRdb table keeps only in-frame clones and is missing some. Seen here are around 940,000 clones, approximately 80% observed once, and the top ten hold over 1.3%. The sample taken for sequencing was memory CD4+ T cells sorted from blood. Subset: CD45RA-negative fraction. The source of these receptors is a man in his late teens or twenties in good health.

This chain links TRBV2 with TRBJ2-3, with TRBD2 as a possible D gene (5 bases). The germline gives CDR1 SNHLY, CDR2 FYNNEI. The CDR3 is 15 residues long. V was trimmed by 6 bases and J by 2 bases, leaving 15 bases between them. The CDR3 sequence: CASRTLGVNTDTQYF. DNA of the CDR3: TGTGCCAGCAGGACACTCGGGGTGAACACAGATACGCAGTATTTT.

The CDR3 loop is CASSVVSRAEAFF. In DNA, the CDR3 is TGTGCCAGCAGCGTAGTATCGAGGGCTGAAGCTTTCTTT. V usage is TRBV9 and J usage is TRBJ1-1; D call uncertain. Germline CDR1 reads SGDLS; CDR2 reads YYNGEE. The CDR3 runs to 13 residues. V was trimmed by 0 bases and J by 6 bases, leaving 9 bases between them.

The V gene is TRBV7-9, the J gene TRBJ1-2, with TRBD1 matching 7 bases. The CDR3 spans 13 residues. The V gene's germline CDR1 is SEHNR and CDR2 FQNEAQ (reference sequence). The V segment lost 4 bases and the J segment 4 bases; nucleotides outside the gene matches: 3. In DNA form, the CDR3 reads TGTGCCAGCAGCTCAGGGGGTCCCTATGGCTACACCTTC. Protein product: CASSSGGPYGYTF.

This clone has just a few counts. The rearrangement links TRBV6-6 to TRBJ1-5, with unresolved D. Germline assignment: CDR1 MNHNY and CDR2 SVGAGI (reference sequence). CDR3 size: 12 residues. Trimming removed 4 bases at V and 5 bases at J, with 6 bases between. CDR3 nucleotides: TGTGCCAGCAGTTTACGAGATCAGCCCCAGCATTTT. It translates to CASSLRDQPQHF.

This clone was detected ten times or more. V usage is TRBV25-1 and J usage is TRBJ2-7; a weak D match, TRBD2 (5 bases). CDR3 length: 14 residues. CDR1 and CDR2 from the germline V gene are MGHDK and SYGVNS. The V gene lost 0 bases and the J gene lost 7 bases, with 13 bases spanning the gap. The chain's CDR3 is CASSEYPLSGEQYF. CDR3 DNA: TGTGCCAGCAGTGAATACCCCCTCTCGGGGGAGCAGTACTTC.

The gene calls are TRBV6-5 and TRBJ1-2, with 7 positions matching TRBD1. With 7 bases clipped from V and 4 bases from J, the junction kept 9 bases outside the gene matches. There are 14 residues in the CDR3. Germline V gives CDR1 MNHEY, CDR2 SVGAGI. The CDR3 is CASNPTGELYGYTF. CDR3 coding DNA: TGTGCCAGCAACCCAACAGGGGAGCTCTATGGCTACACCTTC.

This clone was observed a few times. At the DNA level, this CDR3 is encoded by other sequences in the same sample as well. The chain uses TRBV9 and TRBJ1-1; the match to TRBD1 covers 8 bases. The CDR3 is 14 amino acids. In germline, CDR1 is SGDLS, CDR2 YYNGEE. With 0 bases clipped from V and 4 bases from J, the junction kept 2 bases outside the gene matches. For the CDR3, the DNA is TGTGCCAGCAGCGTAGCAGGGGGCAGCACTGAAGCTTTCTTT. Encoded protein: CASSVAGGSTEAFF.

This clone was seen only once. The V and J genes are TRBV18 and TRBJ2-1; 7 positions agree with TRBD2. Unmatched junction bases numbered 4, after V lost 0 bases and J lost 5 bases. This CDR3 region has 15 residues. Germline assignment: CDR1 KGHSH and CDR2 LQKENI. CDR3 bases: TGTGCCAGCTCACCACCGGGGGGGTCCAACAATGAGCAGTTCTTC. Translated, it gives CASSPPGGSNNEQFF. The full variable domain, completed using reference TRBV18 and TRBJ2-1, is NAGVMQNPRHLVRRRGQEARLRCSPMKGHSHVYWYRQLPEEGLKFMVYLQKENIIDESGMPKERFSAEFPKEGPSILRIQQVVRGDSAAYFCASSPPGGSNNEQFFGPGTRLTVL.

This rearrangement joins TRBV5-4 to TRBJ1-3; no clear D. Trimming shortened V by 2 bases and J by 0 bases, and 0 bases separated the two germline ends. Germline CDR1 reads SGHNT; CDR2 reads YYREEE (reference sequence). The CDR3 length is 12 residues. The CDR3 coding sequence is TGTGCCAGCAGCTTCTCTGGAAACACCATATATTTT. It translates to CASSFSGNTIYF.

In its sample, this clone was seen once. V usage is TRBV6-5 and J usage is TRBJ2-2; D is undetermined. The V and J ends lost 7 bases and 2 bases respectively, with 11 bases between them. The CDR3 is made up of 14 amino acids. CDR1 MNHEY and CDR2 SVGAGI come from the germline V gene. The CDR3 loop reads CASNPLGNTGELFF. CDR3 bases: TGTGCCAGCAATCCGCTAGGAAACACCGGGGAGCTGTTTTTT.

The chain couples TRBV29-1 to TRBJ2-2, with 7 bases identical to TRBD1. The CDR3 has 14 residues. Per germline, CDR1 SQVTM and CDR2 ANQGSEA. The ends lost 1 base at V and 6 bases at J; junction bases unmatched: 5. CDR3 sequence (DNA): TGCAGCGTTGAAGGCCAGGGGGTCGCCGGGGAGCTGTTTTTT. This gives the protein CSVEGQGVAGELFF.

This clone has only one observation. The gene calls are TRBV4-1 and TRBJ1-4; D ambiguous. This CDR3 spans 16 amino acids. Between the trimmed V and J ends, which lost 0 bases and 5 bases, there was a span of 13 bases. Per the germline V gene, CDR1 is MGHRA and CDR2 is YSYEKL. CDR3 amino acids: CASSQDTTNPNEKLFF. The CDR3 region has the DNA TGCGCCAGCAGCCAAGATACGACAAACCCGAATGAAAAACTGTTTTTT.

The chain combines TRBV15 with TRBJ1-1; D remains ambiguous. CDR1 and CDR2 from the germline V gene are LNHNV and YYDKDF (reference sequence). The V end was cut by 0 bases, the J end by 3 bases, with 14 bases between. The CDR3 is 16 residues long. The CDR3: CATSRDSGVRDTEAFF. The CDR3, as DNA: TGTGCCACCAGCAGAGATTCTGGGGTTCGGGACACTGAAGCTTTCTTT.

V gene TRBV28 combines with J gene TRBJ2-6; D might be TRBD2 (5 bases). V was clipped by 6 bases and J by 4 bases, with 13 bases between them. The CDR3 is made up of 15 amino acids. CDR1 is MDHEN, CDR2 SYDVKM, per germline. This CDR3 reads CASSLRGRGANVLTF. The CDR3 DNA reads as TGTGCCAGCAGCTTACGGGGTCGCGGGGCCAACGTCCTGACTTTC.

The V and J genes are TRBV4-3 and TRBJ2-5; D may be TRBD2 (5 bases). Trimming pared 1 base from V and 7 bases from J, leaving 13 bases between. The length of the CDR3 is 14 residues. CDR1 LGHNA and CDR2 YSLEER come from the germline V gene. The CDR3 is CASSQGSGLGTQYF. The CDR3 nucleotides are TGCGCCAGCAGCCAAGGGAGCGGCCTGGGGACCCAGTACTTC.

The chain employs TRBV30 and TRBJ1-4; D is unclear. The CDR3 sequence is 13 residues long. The V and J ends lost 1 base and 11 bases respectively, with 14 bases between them. Germline CDR1 GTSNPN, CDR2 SVGIG (reference sequence). The CDR3 nucleotides read TGTGCCTGGAGTGATCTGTTAGGGCCGAAACTGTTTTTT. Protein sequence: CAWSDLLGPKLFF.

With respect to this clone: Other DNA sequences of this sample code for an identical CDR3. The chain employs TRBV5-1 and TRBJ2-3, with 7 bases lining up with TRBD1. V trimming: 3 bases; J trimming: 1 base; junction bases outside the gene matches: 2. The CDR3 runs to 14 residues. CDR1 is SGHRS and CDR2 is YFSETQ in the germline V gene. DNA of the CDR3: TGCGCCAGCAGCTCTGGACAGGGCACAGATACGCAGTATTTT. Its translation: CASSSGQGTDTQYF.

This chain links TRBV18 with TRBJ2-2, with D possibly matching TRBD1 (6 bases). The germline V gene has CDR1 KGHSH and CDR2 LQKENI. The CDR3 has 14 amino acids. Trimming pared 4 bases from V and 6 bases from J, leaving 12 bases between. In DNA form, the CDR3 reads TGTGCCAGCTCACTTATCAGGGGTTCCGGGGAGCTGTTTTTT. It is translated as CASSLIRGSGELFF.

Ten or more counts support this clone. The gene calls are TRBV2 and TRBJ2-3; 11 bases map to TRBD1. CDR3 length: 15 residues. V gave up 5 bases and J gave up 9 bases; unmatched junction bases: 10. In germline, CDR1 is SNHLY, CDR2 FYNNEI. CDR3 residues: CASSPPRDRGTTQYF. In DNA form, the CDR3 reads TGTGCCAGCAGTCCCCCCCGGGACAGGGGGACGACGCAGTATTTT.

This chain connects TRBV4-1 to TRBJ1-2; the D gene is possibly TRBD1 (5 bases). The CDR3 sequence is 13 residues long. Per the germline V gene, CDR1 is MGHRA and CDR2 is YSYEKL. The ends were cut back, 8 bases at V and 4 bases at J, with 14 bases in the middle. CDR3 nucleotide sequence: TGCGCCAGCCGCGATGGGGGAGGCTATGGCTACACCTTC. Translation: CASRDGGGYGYTF.

This chain connects TRBV10-3 to TRBJ2-2, with D possibly called TRBD1 or TRBD2 (5 bases each). CDR3 length: 16 residues. Trimming stripped 1 base from V and 6 bases from J, with 15 bases between. Germline V CDR1 and CDR2: ENHRY, SYGVKD. In DNA, the CDR3 is TGTGCCATCAGTGAGTTGCCTGGGGACCGGCCCGGGGAGCTGTTTTTT. Translated: CAISELPGDRPGELFF.

The chain couples TRBV7-9 to TRBJ2-5; 8 nucleotides align to TRBD2. Per the germline V gene, CDR1 is SEHNR and CDR2 is FQNEAQ (reference sequence). V lost 5 bases to trimming and J lost 1 base; unmatched junction nucleotides: 3. This CDR3 comprises 14 residues. CDR3 coding DNA: TGTGCCAGCAGCGCTACTAGCGGCCAAGAGACCCAGTACTTC. As protein: CASSATSGQETQYF. Variable domain in full (rest from reference TRBV7-9 and TRBJ2-5): DTGVSQNPRHKITKRGQNVTFRCDPISEHNRLYWYRQTLGQGPEFLTYFQNEAQLEKSRLLSDRFSAERPKGSFSTLEIQRTEQGDSAMYLCASSATSGQETQYFGPGTRLLVL.

The chain employs TRBV2 and TRBJ2-7; the match to TRBD1 covers 8 bases. Germline CDR1 reads SNHLY; CDR2 reads FYNNEI. The CDR3 runs 14 residues. Unmatched junction bases numbered 5, after V lost 2 bases and J lost 5 bases. The CDR3 bases are TGTGCCAGCAGTGAACAGGGGGCGCAGGACGAGCAGTACTTC. As protein: CASSEQGAQDEQYF.

This clone came up a few times. The chain uses TRBV11-2 and TRBJ2-5; either TRBD1 or TRBD2 may fit D (6 bases each). The V and J ends lost 1 base and 4 bases respectively, with 13 bases between them. This CDR3 comprises 15 residues. Germline CDR1 SGHAT, CDR2 FQNNGV. The CDR3 DNA sequence: TGTGCCAGCAGCTTAGGGTCGGGGGCCGTAGAGACCCAGTACTTC. As protein: CASSLGSGAVETQYF.

This sequence joins TRBV9 and TRBJ2-3; D possibly matches TRBD1 or TRBD2 (5 bases each). V was cut by 4 bases and J by 3 bases, with 18 bases left in between. Per the germline V gene, CDR1 is SGDLS and CDR2 is YYNGEE. This CDR3 has 16 amino acids. Here the CDR3 reads CASSSRGTSETDTQYF. Here the CDR3 DNA reads TGTGCCAGCAGCTCCCGAGGGACCTCCGAGACAGATACGCAGTATTTT.

The chain recombines TRBV7-9 with TRBJ1-1; unclear D gene. The V gene lost 3 bases and the J gene lost 1 base, with 6 bases spanning the gap. The CDR3 is 13 residues long. Looked up from germline, CDR1 is SEHNR and CDR2 is FQNEAQ (reference sequence). The CDR3 region is CASSFHANTEAFF. The CDR3 coding sequence is TGTGCCAGCAGCTTTCACGCGAACACTGAAGCTTTCTTT.

This clone appeared once. The chain combines TRBV5-1 with TRBJ2-5; 12 bases are shared with TRBD1. Germline CDR1 SGHRS, CDR2 YFSETQ. The CDR3 is 17 amino acids. The junction had 10 bases not matched to a gene; V was cut back by 4 bases and J by 3 bases. In nucleotides, the CDR3 is TGCGCCAGCAGCGTCGGGAGGGGACAGGGGGCGAAAGAGACCCAGTACTTC. Residues: CASSVGRGQGAKETQYF.

About this clone itself: Given the absence of the conserved phenylalanine or tryptophan at the CDR3 end, a read error is likely. The DNA is left out, because the CDR3 cannot be placed on it with certainty; the CDR3 is given as TCRdb lists it. The genes are TRBV4-1 and TRBJ1-2. Germline CDR1 reads MGHRA; CDR2 reads YSYEKL. 14 amino acids form the CDR3, both terminal residues included. CDR3: CASSLQTGNGYTKL.